What follows are 19 T cell receptor beta chains derived from one specimen sequenced in a study of shared clonotypes between healthy human individuals. The protocol was immunoSEQ multiplex PCR, while the TCRdb copy is restricted to in-frame clones and leaves out a portion. The sample has around 1.4 million clones; about 98.5% are singletons. Input material: naive CD4+ T cells sorted from blood. Sample subset: CD45RA+ positively selected. The source is a young man in good health.

Only one count was recorded for this clone. The chain uses TRBV5-8 and TRBJ2-7; 10 bases fit TRBD2. Trimming took 0 bases from V and 6 from J; bases not matched to a gene: 3. Germline V lookup: CDR1 SGHTS, CDR2 YDEGEE. This CDR3 contains 14 residues. Here the CDR3 reads CASSLVLAGAEQYF. The CDR3 DNA is TGTGCCAGCAGCTTGGTGCTAGCGGGGGCCGAGCAGTACTTC.

The chain carries TRBV5-1 and TRBJ2-1; 8 nucleotides align to TRBD2. The V gene end was trimmed by 4 bases and the J gene end by 0 bases; junction bases not matched to a gene: 3. Germline V gene sequence: CDR1 SGHRS, CDR2 YFSETQ. The CDR3 has 15 residues. The CDR3 reads CASSRAGDSYNEQFF. The CDR3 nucleotides read TGCGCCAGCAGCCGAGCGGGAGACTCCTACAATGAGCAGTTCTTC.

This chain connects TRBV11-2 to TRBJ2-1; D not resolved. The CDR3 consists of 14 residues. Between the trimmed V and J ends, which lost 4 bases and 3 bases, there was a span of 10 bases. Germline CDR1 and CDR2: SGHAT and FQNNGV. The CDR3 nucleotides are TGTGCCAGCAGCTACCGGACCGACTACAATGAGCAGTTCTTC. This sequence encodes CASSYRTDYNEQFF. The full variable domain, rest sourced from reference TRBV11-2 and TRBJ2-1, is EAGVAQSPRYKIIEKRQSVAFWCNPISGHATLYWYQQILGQGPKLLIQFQNNGVVDDSQLPKDRFSAERLKGVDSTLKIQPAKLEDSAVYLCASSYRTDYNEQFFGPGTRLTVL.

The chain uses TRBV6-5 and TRBJ2-7; possibly TRBD2 for D (6 bases). V lost 6 bases and J 1 base, leaving 10 bases between the germline ends. The V gene's germline CDR1 is MNHEY and CDR2 SVGAGI. CDR3 length: 13 amino acids. CDR3 sequence: CASSRGVSYEQYF. DNA of the CDR3: TGTGCCAGCAGCCGCGGGGTTTCCTACGAGCAGTACTTC.

Worth noting for this clone: Other nucleotide sequences in the sample specify the same CDR3. The V and J genes are TRBV5-1 and TRBJ2-3, with 9 bases that match TRBD1. This CDR3 region has 16 residues. Unmatched junction bases numbered 7, after V lost 4 bases and J lost 1 base. Germline V lookup: CDR1 SGHRS, CDR2 YFSETQ. CDR3 bases: TGCGCCAGCAGCATAGACAGGGGGGGCGGCACAGATACGCAGTATTTT. Translation gives CASSIDRGGGTDTQYF.

The sample holds one count of this clone. This chain joins TRBV11-3 and TRBJ2-5; D gene uncertain. The CDR3 length is 15 residues. Trimming removed 5 bases at V and 1 base at J, with 14 bases between. The V gene's germline CDR1 is SGHNT and CDR2 YENEEA. DNA of the CDR3: TGTGCCAGCAGCCCCGGCTCGGTTGGCCAAGAGACCCAGTACTTC. It translates to CASSPGSVGQETQYF.

The chain uses TRBV29-1 and TRBJ1-1; possible D gene TRBD1, 5 bases. There are 14 residues in the CDR3. The germline V gene has CDR1 SQVTM and CDR2 ANQGSEA. V dropped 6 bases and J dropped 2 bases, with 16 bases sitting between them. The CDR3 loop reads CSVLPRGFNTEAFF. The CDR3 coding sequence is TGCAGCGTGCTTCCGAGGGGTTTTAACACTGAAGCTTTCTTT.

This clone was recorded only once. Additional DNA sequences in this sample encode the identical CDR3. J is TRBJ2-7 and V is TRBV7-8, with 8 bases aligning to TRBD1. This CDR3 comprises 15 residues. V lost 0 bases to trimming and J lost 1 base; unmatched junction nucleotides: 2. CDR1 SGHVS and CDR2 FQNEAQ come from the germline V gene. CDR3 sequence (DNA): TGTGCCAGCAGCTTAGCGCGGACAGGGTCCTACGAGCAGTACTTC. Translated, it gives CASSLARTGSYEQYF.

The chain has TRBV7-9 and TRBJ1-6; D gene uncertain. Per the germline V gene, CDR1 is SEHNR and CDR2 is FQNEAQ (reference sequence). Trimming shortened V by 2 bases and J by 10 bases, and 9 bases separated the two germline ends. This CDR3 is 13 amino acids long. The CDR3: CASSLSRSSPLHF. The CDR3 bases are TGTGCCAGCAGCTTAAGCAGGTCCTCACCCCTCCACTTT.

The chain employs TRBV2 and TRBJ2-2; D not certain. The CDR3 extends over 12 amino acids. V gave up 6 bases and J gave up 1 base, with 3 bases separating them. Germline loops: CDR1 SNHLY, CDR2 FYNNEI. This chain's CDR3 is CASRVNTGELFF. The CDR3 nucleotides are TGTGCCAGCAGGGTGAACACCGGGGAGCTGTTTTTT.

V and J are TRBV6-4 and TRBJ1-2, with D possibly being TRBD1 (6 bases). The V end lost 10 bases, the J end lost 3 bases, and 15 bases lay between the germline ends. Germline V lookup: CDR1 MRHNA, CDR2 SNTAGT. This CDR3 is 13 amino acids long. The CDR3 DNA reads as TGTGCCATCAAGGGGGGTAAGGACTATGGCTACACCTTC. Protein sequence: CAIKGGKDYGYTF.

The chain employs TRBV7-9 and TRBJ2-1; the match to TRBD2 covers 12 bases. The CDR3 totals 15 residues. With 5 bases clipped from V and 10 bases from J, the junction kept 9 bases outside the gene matches. Germline V gene data show CDR1 as SEHNR and CDR2 as FQNEAQ (reference sequence). CDR3 protein: CASSPLAGGPNEQFF. The CDR3 DNA is TGTGCCAGCAGCCCTCTAGCGGGAGGGCCTAACGAGCAGTTCTTC. The full variable domain, rest sourced from reference TRBV7-9 and TRBJ2-1, is DTGVSQNPRHKITKRGQNVTFRCDPISEHNRLYWYRQTLGQGPEFLTYFQNEAQLEKSRLLSDRFSAERPKGSFSTLEIQRTEQGDSAMYLCASSPLAGGPNEQFFGPGTRLTVL.

V gene TRBV4-1 combines with J gene TRBJ2-7; the match to TRBD2 covers 7 bases. The germline V gene has CDR1 MGHRA and CDR2 YSYEKL. This CDR3 has 15 residues. V lost 4 bases and J lost 6; bases outside the gene matches: 12. The CDR3 loop is CASSRAGAGPTEQYF. The CDR3 DNA reads as TGCGCCAGCAGCCGGGCGGGAGCGGGACCCACCGAGCAGTACTTC.

This clone was picked up one time. The V call is TRBV9, the J call TRBJ2-1, with TRBD2 matching over 12 bases. Germline values: CDR1 SGDLS, CDR2 YYNGEE. This CDR3 spans 19 amino acids. V trimming: 3 bases; J trimming: 0 bases; junction bases outside the gene matches: 10. The CDR3 spells CASSAPASGRGGSYNEQFF. In DNA form, the CDR3 reads TGTGCCAGCAGCGCCCCCGCTAGCGGGAGGGGGGGCTCCTACAATGAGCAGTTCTTC.

The V gene is TRBV29-1, the J gene TRBJ1-2; D uncertain. V lost 4 bases to trimming and J lost 0 bases, with 6 bases between them. The CDR3 runs to 12 residues. Germline V CDR1 and CDR2: SQVTM, ANQGSEA. The CDR3 protein is CSVAGPNYGYTF. The CDR3 DNA follows: TGCAGCGTTGCTGGACCTAACTATGGCTACACCTTC. Based on the CDR3 plus reference TRBV29-1 and TRBJ1-2, the full variable domain is SAVISQKPSRDICQRGTSLTIQCQVDSQVTMMFWYRQQPGQSLTLIATANQGSEATYESGFVIDKFPISRPNLTFSTLTVSNMSPEDSSIYLCSVAGPNYGYTFGSGTRLTVV.

This rearrangement joins TRBV5-1 to TRBJ2-3; a possible D gene is TRBD1 (5 bases). The length of the CDR3 is 14 residues. Trimming took off 1 base at V and 5 bases at J, with 11 bases between the two ends. Germline V gives CDR1 SGHRS, CDR2 YFSETQ. CDR3 loop: CASSLFQGGDTQYF. The CDR3, as DNA: TGCGCCAGCAGCTTGTTCCAGGGTGGAGATACGCAGTATTTT.

This clone was seen only once. V is TRBV18 and J is TRBJ2-3; 9 nucleotides agree with TRBD1. Germline loops: CDR1 KGHSH, CDR2 LQKENI. V shed 4 bases and J 0 bases; nucleotides not matched to a gene: 2. This CDR3 comprises 15 residues. The CDR3 DNA is TGTGCCAGCTCACGGACAGGGGCGAGCACAGATACGCAGTATTTT. It is translated as CASSRTGASTDTQYF. Supplemented by reference TRBV18 and TRBJ2-3, the full variable domain reads NAGVMQNPRHLVRRRGQEARLRCSPMKGHSHVYWYRQLPEEGLKFMVYLQKENIIDESGMPKERFSAEFPKEGPSILRIQQVVRGDSAAYFCASSRTGASTDTQYFGPGTRLTVL.

The chain links TRBV19 to TRBJ2-7; D might be TRBD2 (5 bases). V was pared by 3 bases and J by 3 bases, with 12 bases between. Germline loops: CDR1 LNHDA, CDR2 SQIVND (reference sequence). The CDR3 runs to 14 residues. The CDR3 here is CASSILGLSYEQYF. In nucleotides, the CDR3 is TGTGCCAGTAGTATTTTAGGACTGAGCTACGAGCAGTACTTC. The full variable domain, with the rest looked up from reference TRBV19 and TRBJ2-7, is DGGITQSPKYLFRKEGQNVTLSCEQNLNHDAMYWYRQDPGQGLRLIYYSQIVNDFQKGDIAEGYSVSREKKESFPLTVTSAQKNPTAFYLCASSILGLSYEQYFGPGTRLTVT.

The rearrangement links TRBV9 to TRBJ2-7; D is undetermined. V was cut by 4 bases and J by 0 bases, with 11 bases left in between. Germline V gene lookup returns CDR1 SGDLS and CDR2 YYNGEE. The CDR3 is 14 residues long. The CDR3 DNA sequence: TGTGCCAGCAGCACCGCGCAGAGCTCCTACGAGCAGTACTTC. Amino acids: CASSTAQSSYEQYF. The full variable domain, completed using reference TRBV9 and TRBJ2-7, is DSGVTQTPKHLITATGQRVTLRCSPRSGDLSVYWYQQSLDQGLQFLIQYYNGEERAKGNILERFSAQQFPDLHSELNLSSLELGDSALYFCASSTAQSSYEQYFGPGTRLTVT.